This TCR beta chain was found in a study of T-cell reconstitution after alpha-beta-depleted transplantation in children. Germline V gene lookup returns CDR1 LGHDT and CDR2 YNNKEL (reference sequence). The CDR3 length is 16 residues. V shed 4 bases and J 3 bases; nucleotides not matched to a gene: 11. Researchers prepared the TCRbeta library using unique molecular identifiers, the study reports. TCRdb independently ran MiXCR on the PCR reads; one entry per CDR3 protein. This sample yields hundreds of thousands of distinct CDR3 sequences, of which 10% to 15% are seen a single time; 2% to 2.5% belongs to the top ten.

V usage is TRBV3-1 and J usage is TRBJ2-7; 8 positions agree with TRBD2. This clonotype was obtained from a male patient aged 10 to 17 who had a stem cell transplant for acute myeloid leukemia, so the T cells may come from the graft donor. This specimen consisted of PBMCs, mostly from graft donor cells, obtained 360 days after TCRalphabeta/CD19-depleted stem cell transplant. The CDR3 here is CASSRRGETSVYEQYF. In DNA, the CDR3 is TGTGCCAGCAGCCGCCGAGGGGAGACTAGCGTCTACGAGCAGTACTTC.